This T cell receptor (beta chain) was retrieved from a study of blood T cell repertoires in COVID-19. Study summary: The United States, Italy and Spain supplied acute and convalescent COVID-19 samples. Sample material is recorded as cDNA or gDNA derived from T cells, B-cell-depleted T cells, or PBMCs.

CDR3 length: 14 residues. V lost 5 bases, J lost 0 bases, and 10 bases lay in between. The germline V gene encodes CDR1 LNHDA and CDR2 SQIVND (reference sequence). In the original workflow: For nucleated cells, counts were estimated from reference gene primer amplification. The data were produced by immunoSEQ multiplex PCR, yet TCRdb's version contains in-frame clones alone and is incomplete. The DNA gave D and trimming, while V, J and clone size come from that table. The data hold roughly 5,500 clones, with roughly 85% observed a single time. This TCR was sampled from a human donor with active COVID-19. The donor label of this sample is uncertain. The sequencing input was peripheral blood. The chain has TRBV19 and TRBJ1-1; the D is unclear. For the CDR3, the DNA is TGTGCCAGTAGTTTGACAAATATGAACACTGAAGCTTTCTTT. This sequence encodes CASSLTNMNTEAFF.